This T cell receptor (beta chain) was sequenced for a study of blood T cell repertoires in COVID-19 (TCRdb year 2020). Study-level background: Samples from collaborators originated in the United States, Italy and Spain and spanned both the acute and convalescent phases of COVID-19. The material from the prospective study consisted of cDNA or gDNA derived from T cells, B-cell-depleted T cells, or PBMCs. The dataset comprised deeply sampled blood TCRbeta repertoires from subjects exposed to, actively infected with, or recovered from COVID-19. A freely available public database, intended as a resource for researchers studying the immune response to SARS-CoV-2, is where the repertoires were released. Samples came from the ongoing ImmuneRACE study (first 160 participants) plus 1,254 subjects from 6 global collaborators. Sample metadata almost always included a de-identified subject ID, COVID-19 status, age in years and sex. Where HLA class I and class II types were available, the types were taken from metadata supplied by the sample provider, not from assay-based typing. General conclusions and limits of the study: The quantity of clinical and demographic metadata differed by source and by participant and was supplied without curation.

This clone was recorded a few times. Which antigen it targets is not known. Base qualities were left out, and no much larger clone turns up one base away. TCRbeta CDR3 regions were amplified from genomic DNA by means of the immunoSEQ Assay, a bias-controlled multiplex PCR. Per the authors' processing: Nucleated cell counts per sample were estimated from amplification of reference gene primers within the assay. To quantify the absolute abundance of each unique TCRbeta CDR3 rearrangement, sequence reads were collapsed and filtered. Productive Simpson clonality was computed per sample as the square root of Simpson's diversity index over productive rearrangements. TCRdb obtained this table from immuneACCESS and retained in-frame rearrangements with V and J assigned. These tables miss some clones; where compared with another copy, unresolved V genes account for less than half of the shortfall, and the remainder is unexplained. D and trimming were read from the DNA, whereas the V and J calls and clone size are those reported in that table. Across this sample there are about 430,000 clones, with approximately 91% seen only once. The top ten clonotypes cover less than 1.5% of the sample.

V lost 2 bases and J lost 4 bases; the stretch between them is 11 bases long. CDR1 MNHNS and CDR2 SASEGT are derived from the germline V gene. Counted from cysteine to phenylalanine, this CDR3 has 14 amino acids. Just the 42-base CDR3 DNA is kept, in frame starting at base 1. Enrolling through a virtual design, the prospective study's participants ranged in age from roughly 18 to 100 years and lived across roughly 24 United States geographic areas. In the prospective study, participants were assigned to cohorts based on the clinical history participants reported in a screening survey and a study questionnaire. Exposed participants were defined as having been in contact with someone with a PCR-confirmed or clinician-diagnosed COVID-19 case within 2 weeks of study entry. In the prospective study, whole blood, serum and a nasopharyngeal or oropharyngeal swab were collected from each participant by mobile phlebotomists. Participants in the prospective study had the option to provide additional blood draws and questionnaires over a 2-month period. Before DNA extraction, blood samples from the prospective study were shipped at room temperature or frozen.

This chain joins TRBV6-1 to TRBJ1-2; a confident D gene designation cannot be given. The sample comprised PBMCs or T cells enriched from blood (not recorded which). The clonotype originates from a woman between 18 and 30 years old who had been exposed to COVID-19. CDR3 reads: CASSEYPAVYGYTF. The DNA sequence is as follows: TGTGCCAGCAGTGAATATCCCGCGGTCTATGGCTACACCTTC.